These T cell receptor beta chains were read from a single sample in a study of cytomegalovirus exposure and HLA in healthy donors. Produced via immunoSEQ multiplex PCR; TCRdb's table is partial and in-frame only. Of about 93,000 clones in the sample, roughly 79% were seen once. Sequencing was performed on PBMCs. Receptors were obtained from a man aged 30 to 39 in good health and CMV-seronegative. Both conserved end residues are part of each CDR3. D genes are given only for firm matches. Clone sizes are given selectively: once, few, many, or a class where the clone is expanded.

abundance: few; d_gene: TRBD1; j_gene: TRBJ2-5; v_gene: TRBV10-3; CDR3aa: CATSQGAEETQYF; CDR3nt: TGTGCCACCTCCCAGGGGGCAGAGGAGACCCAGTACTTC
abundance: -; d_gene: -; j_gene: TRBJ1-2; v_gene: TRBV9; CDR3aa: CASSVGQVPVGGYTF; CDR3nt: TGTGCCAGCAGCGTAGGCCAGGTCCCTGTAGGCGGCTACACCTTC
abundance: -; d_gene: -; j_gene: TRBJ1-3; v_gene: TRBV28; CDR3aa: CASTSLLASGNTIYF; CDR3nt: TGTGCCAGCACCTCCCTCTTGGCCTCTGGAAACACCATATATTTT
abundance: -; d_gene: TRBD1; j_gene: TRBJ2-1; v_gene: TRBV6-6; CDR3aa: CASRLQGYEQFF; CDR3nt: TGTGCCAGCAGACTACAGGGGTATGAGCAGTTCTTC
abundance: -; d_gene: TRBD2; j_gene: TRBJ2-1; v_gene: TRBV4-1; CDR3aa: CASSQGLAETYNEQFF; CDR3nt: TGCGCCAGCAGCCAAGGACTAGCGGAAACTTACAATGAGCAGTTCTTC
abundance: -; d_gene: TRBD2; j_gene: TRBJ2-1; v_gene: TRBV12-5; CDR3aa: CASGSTSGIYNEQFF; CDR3nt: TGTGCTAGTGGTTCCACTAGCGGGATTTACAATGAGCAGTTCTTC
abundance: -; d_gene: TRBD2; j_gene: TRBJ2-3; v_gene: TRBV29-1; CDR3aa: CSVVYFRGGADTQYF; CDR3nt: TGCAGCGTTGTATACTTTAGGGGAGGGGCAGATACGCAGTATTTT
abundance: few; d_gene: TRBD1; j_gene: TRBJ1-4; v_gene: TRBV6-6; CDR3aa: CASSRQGANEKLFF; CDR3nt: TGTGCCAGCAGTAGACAGGGTGCTAATGAAAAACTGTTTTTT
abundance: -; d_gene: -; j_gene: TRBJ1-1; v_gene: TRBV19; CDR3aa: CASSMGTYRKTEAFF; CDR3nt: TGTGCCAGTAGTATGGGGACATATCGAAAAACTGAAGCTTTCTTT
abundance: -; d_gene: TRBD1; j_gene: TRBJ1-4; v_gene: TRBV7-9; CDR3aa: CASSFWMDRDRGKLFF; CDR3nt: TGTGCCAGCAGCTTCTGGATGGACAGGGATAGGGGAAAACTGTTTTTT
abundance: -; d_gene: -; j_gene: TRBJ1-3; v_gene: TRBV4-1; CDR3aa: CASSQDRGSGNTIYF; CDR3nt: TGCGCCAGCAGCCAAGATAGGGGGTCTGGAAACACCATATATTTT
abundance: once; d_gene: TRBD1; j_gene: TRBJ1-3; v_gene: TRBV5-4; CDR3aa: CASSLETGSGNTIYF; CDR3nt: TGTGCCAGCAGCTTAGAGACAGGGAGTGGAAACACCATATATTTT
abundance: few; d_gene: TRBD1; j_gene: TRBJ1-1; v_gene: TRBV5-1; CDR3aa: CASGLDRAGSEAFF; CDR3nt: TGCGCCAGCGGCCTCGACAGGGCGGGTTCTGAAGCTTTCTTT
abundance: -; d_gene: TRBD1; j_gene: TRBJ1-5; v_gene: TRBV18; CDR3aa: CASSSPGTGNPNQPQHF; CDR3nt: TGTGCCAGCTCAAGTCCCGGGACAGGGAACCCCAATCAGCCCCAGCATTTT
abundance: -; d_gene: -; j_gene: TRBJ2-2; v_gene: TRBV4-3; CDR3aa: CASSRAAGTLPGELFF; CDR3nt: TGCGCCAGCAGTCGTGCGGCAGGGACTTTACCCGGGGAGCTGTTTTTT
abundance: -; d_gene: -; j_gene: TRBJ1-1; v_gene: TRBV20-1; CDR3aa: CSALKLNEAFF; CDR3nt: TGCAGTGCGTTAAAACTTAATGAAGCTTTCTTT
abundance: -; d_gene: TRBD2; j_gene: TRBJ2-3; v_gene: TRBV7-7; CDR3aa: CASSLGLGRTDTQYF; CDR3nt: TGTGCCAGCAGCTTGGGACTAGGGAGGACAGATACGCAGTATTTT
abundance: -; d_gene: -; j_gene: TRBJ1-4; v_gene: TRBV7-9; CDR3aa: CASSLGQGEVKLFF; CDR3nt: TGTGCCAGCAGCTTAGGGCAGGGCGAGGTGAAACTGTTTTTT
abundance: -; d_gene: -; j_gene: TRBJ2-3; v_gene: TRBV18; CDR3aa: CASSPDRSGGTSQYF; CDR3nt: TGTGCCAGCTCACCTGACAGGTCCGGGGGGACCTCGCAGTATTTT
abundance: -; d_gene: TRBD1; j_gene: TRBJ1-2; v_gene: TRBV4-3; CDR3aa: CASSQGGTVTNYGYTF; CDR3nt: TGCGCCAGCAGCCAAGGGGGGACAGTTACTAACTATGGCTACACCTTC
abundance: -; d_gene: TRBD1; j_gene: TRBJ1-4; v_gene: TRBV19; CDR3aa: CASSTPGGRGANEKLFF; CDR3nt: TGTGCCAGTAGTACCCCAGGTGGCAGGGGGGCTAATGAAAAACTGTTTTTT
abundance: -; d_gene: -; j_gene: TRBJ2-3; v_gene: TRBV5-5; CDR3aa: CASSPTSTDTQYF; CDR3nt: TGTGCCAGCAGCCCGACTAGCACAGATACGCAGTATTTT
abundance: -; d_gene: -; j_gene: TRBJ1-1; v_gene: TRBV18; CDR3aa: CASSPGRGNTEAFF; CDR3nt: TGTGCCAGCTCACCAGGCAGGGGGAACACTGAAGCTTTCTTT
abundance: -; d_gene: TRBD1; j_gene: TRBJ1-2; v_gene: TRBV6-4; CDR3aa: CASSDQGVQLTNYGYTF; CDR3nt: TGTGCCAGCAGTGACCAGGGGGTACAGTTAACTAACTATGGCTACACCTTC
abundance: -; d_gene: -; j_gene: TRBJ2-1; v_gene: TRBV12-5; CDR3aa: CASGLVVGPPTNEQFF; CDR3nt: TGTGCTAGTGGTTTGGTAGTGGGCCCCCCCACCAATGAGCAGTTCTTC
abundance: -; d_gene: -; j_gene: TRBJ1-3; v_gene: TRBV9; CDR3aa: CASSGLGVPAGNTIYF; CDR3nt: TGTGCCAGCAGCGGCCTCGGGGTACCGGCGGGAAACACCATATATTTT
abundance: once; d_gene: -; j_gene: TRBJ2-5; v_gene: TRBV15; CDR3aa: CATSSPTAHQETQYF; CDR3nt: TGTGCCACCAGCAGCCCGACAGCTCACCAAGAGACCCAGTACTTC
abundance: -; d_gene: -; j_gene: TRBJ2-5; v_gene: TRBV15; CDR3aa: CATSRGGHGGQETQYF; CDR3nt: TGTGCCACCAGCAGAGGGGGACATGGGGGCCAAGAGACCCAGTACTTC
abundance: -; d_gene: -; j_gene: TRBJ1-2; v_gene: TRBV7-9; CDR3aa: CASILTGYSNPNYGYTF; CDR3nt: TGTGCCAGCATCCTAACAGGGTATAGTAACCCTAACTATGGCTACACCTTC
abundance: -; d_gene: TRBD1; j_gene: TRBJ1-2; v_gene: TRBV5-6; CDR3aa: CASMTGGASGYTF; CDR3nt: TGTGCCAGCATGACAGGGGGCGCGTCCGGCTACACCTTC
abundance: -; d_gene: -; j_gene: TRBJ2-6; v_gene: TRBV2; CDR3aa: CASKDLGSGANVLTF; CDR3nt: TGTGCCAGCAAAGACCTCGGGTCTGGGGCCAACGTCCTGACTTTC
abundance: -; d_gene: -; j_gene: TRBJ2-5; v_gene: TRBV2; CDR3aa: CASSVARGETQYF; CDR3nt: TGTGCCAGCAGTGTGGCCCGCGGGGAGACCCAGTACTTC
abundance: -; d_gene: -; j_gene: TRBJ1-2; v_gene: TRBV11-3; CDR3aa: CASSSRGAAGYGYTF; CDR3nt: TGTGCCAGCAGCTCCCGGGGGGCAGCAGGGTATGGCTACACCTTC
abundance: -; d_gene: TRBD1; j_gene: TRBJ2-5; v_gene: TRBV15; CDR3aa: CATSRGGQGGETQYF; CDR3nt: TGTGCCACCAGCAGAGGGGGACAGGGTGGAGAGACCCAGTACTTC
abundance: -; d_gene: -; j_gene: TRBJ1-1; v_gene: TRBV5-8; CDR3aa: CASSLRRGHTEAFF; CDR3nt: TGTGCCAGCAGCTTGAGAAGGGGTCACACTGAAGCTTTCTTT